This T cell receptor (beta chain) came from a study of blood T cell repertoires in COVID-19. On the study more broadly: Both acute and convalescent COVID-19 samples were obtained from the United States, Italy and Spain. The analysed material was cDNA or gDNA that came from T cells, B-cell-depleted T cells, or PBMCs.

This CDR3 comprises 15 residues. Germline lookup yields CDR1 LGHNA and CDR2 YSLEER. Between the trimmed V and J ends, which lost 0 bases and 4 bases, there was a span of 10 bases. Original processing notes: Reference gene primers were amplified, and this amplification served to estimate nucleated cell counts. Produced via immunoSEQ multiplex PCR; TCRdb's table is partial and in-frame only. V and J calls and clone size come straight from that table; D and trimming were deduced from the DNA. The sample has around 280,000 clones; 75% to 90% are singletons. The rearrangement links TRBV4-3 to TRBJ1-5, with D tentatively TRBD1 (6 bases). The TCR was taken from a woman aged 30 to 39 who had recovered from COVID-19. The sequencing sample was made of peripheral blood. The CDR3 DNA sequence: TGCGCCAGCAGCCAAGATCGACAGGTTAATCAGCCCCAGCATTTT. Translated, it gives CASSQDRQVNQPQHF.